These 3 T cell receptor beta chains share one sample of origin, sequenced in a study of T cell changes during pregnancy in multiple sclerosis. Sequencing used immunoSEQ multiplex PCR; TCRdb keeps in-frame clones, though not all of them. The repertoire has around 28,000 clones, 75% to 90% of them found once; the top ten carry 0.45% to 0.6%. The sample here was CD4+ T cells from peripheral blood mononuclear cells, taken in the first trimester of pregnancy. These receptors came from a female donor in good health, enrolled as a control in a pregnancy study.

This chain uses TRBV9 with TRBJ2-1, with D possibly being TRBD1 (6 bases). This CDR3 is built from 14 residues. The germline V and J ends were trimmed by 2 bases and 6 bases, with 12 bases remaining between them. Germline V gene sequence: CDR1 SGDLS, CDR2 YYNGEE. The CDR3 coding sequence is TGTGCCAGCAGCGTGAGTAGGGACATCAATGAGCAGTTCTTC. Amino acids: CASSVSRDINEQFF.

The chain couples TRBV6-6 to TRBJ1-5; D perhaps matches TRBD1 (5 bases). The CDR3 covers 15 residues. The germline gives CDR1 MNHNY, CDR2 SVGAGI (reference sequence). V lost 0 bases and J lost 3, with 9 bases in between. The CDR3 DNA reads TGTGCCAGCAGTTACTCGGCAGGGTTCAATCAGCCCCAGCATTTT. Translating gives CASSYSAGFNQPQHF.

CDR3 coding DNA: TGTGCCAGCAGTGAAGCTTCGTCCTTCACCAGCTCCTACAATGAGCAGTTCTTC. This encodes CASSEASSFTSSYNEQFF. The chain uses TRBV6-1 and TRBJ2-1, with D unclear. The CDR3 totals 18 residues. CDR1 is MNHNS, CDR2 SASEGT, per germline. The V end lost 0 bases, the J end lost 0 bases, and 15 bases lay between the germline ends.